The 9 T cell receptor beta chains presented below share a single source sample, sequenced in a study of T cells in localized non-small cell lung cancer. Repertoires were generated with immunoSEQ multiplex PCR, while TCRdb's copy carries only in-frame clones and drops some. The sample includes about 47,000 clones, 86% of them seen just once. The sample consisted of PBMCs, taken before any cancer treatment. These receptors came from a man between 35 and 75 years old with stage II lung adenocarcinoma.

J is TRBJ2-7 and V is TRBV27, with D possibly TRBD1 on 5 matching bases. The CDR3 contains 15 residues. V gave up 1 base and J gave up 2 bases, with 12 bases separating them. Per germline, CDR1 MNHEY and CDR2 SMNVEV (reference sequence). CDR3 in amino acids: CASSLFGHGTYEQYF. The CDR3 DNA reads TGTGCCAGCAGTTTATTTGGACATGGGACCTACGAGCAGTACTTC.

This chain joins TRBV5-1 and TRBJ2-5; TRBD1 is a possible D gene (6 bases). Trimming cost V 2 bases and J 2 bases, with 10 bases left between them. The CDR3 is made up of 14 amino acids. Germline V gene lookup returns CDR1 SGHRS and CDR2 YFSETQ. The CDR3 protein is CASSFLQGQETQYF. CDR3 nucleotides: TGCGCCAGCAGCTTTTTACAGGGACAAGAGACCCAGTACTTC.

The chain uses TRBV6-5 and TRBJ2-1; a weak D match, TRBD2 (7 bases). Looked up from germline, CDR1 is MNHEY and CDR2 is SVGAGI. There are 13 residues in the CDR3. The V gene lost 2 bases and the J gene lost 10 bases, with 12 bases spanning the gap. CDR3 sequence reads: CASSYGRGREQFF. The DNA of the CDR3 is TGTGCCAGCAGTTACGGGAGGGGGAGAGAGCAGTTCTTC.

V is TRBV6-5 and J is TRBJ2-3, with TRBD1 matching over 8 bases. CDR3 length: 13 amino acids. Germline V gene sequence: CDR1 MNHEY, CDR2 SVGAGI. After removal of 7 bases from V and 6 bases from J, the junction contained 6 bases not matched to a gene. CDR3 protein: CASTKQGEDTQYF. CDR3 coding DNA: TGTGCCAGCACCAAACAGGGGGAGGATACGCAGTATTTT.

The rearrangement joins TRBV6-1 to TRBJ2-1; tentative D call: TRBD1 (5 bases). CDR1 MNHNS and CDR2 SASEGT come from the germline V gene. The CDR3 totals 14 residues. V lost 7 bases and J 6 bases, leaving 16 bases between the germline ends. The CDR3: CASTRKDTANEQFF. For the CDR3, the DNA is TGTGCCAGCACTCGGAAGGACACCGCCAATGAGCAGTTCTTC.

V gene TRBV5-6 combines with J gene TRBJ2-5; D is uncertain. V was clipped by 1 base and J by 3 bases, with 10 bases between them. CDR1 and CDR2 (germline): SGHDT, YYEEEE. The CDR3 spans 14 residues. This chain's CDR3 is CASSLREGKETQYF. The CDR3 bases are TGTGCCAGCAGCTTGAGGGAAGGGAAAGAGACCCAGTACTTC.

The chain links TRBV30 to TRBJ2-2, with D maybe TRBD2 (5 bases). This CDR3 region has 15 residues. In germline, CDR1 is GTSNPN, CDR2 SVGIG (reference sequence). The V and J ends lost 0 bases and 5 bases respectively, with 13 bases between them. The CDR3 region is CAWSVGSGWTGELFF. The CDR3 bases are TGTGCCTGGAGTGTAGGCAGCGGATGGACCGGGGAGCTGTTTTTT.

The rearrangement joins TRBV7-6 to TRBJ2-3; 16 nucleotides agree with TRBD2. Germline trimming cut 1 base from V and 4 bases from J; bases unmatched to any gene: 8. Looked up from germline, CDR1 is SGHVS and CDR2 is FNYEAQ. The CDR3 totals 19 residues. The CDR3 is CASSLEGTSGGAEADTQYF. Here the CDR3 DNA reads TGTGCCAGCAGCTTAGAGGGGACTAGCGGGGGGGCCGAGGCAGATACGCAGTATTTT. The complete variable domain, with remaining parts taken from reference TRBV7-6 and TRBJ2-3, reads GAGVSQSPRYKVTKRGQDVALRCDPISGHVSLYWYRQALGQGPEFLTYFNYEAQQDKSGLPNDRFSAERPEGSISTLTIQRTEQRDSAMYRCASSLEGTSGGAEADTQYFGPGTRLTVL.

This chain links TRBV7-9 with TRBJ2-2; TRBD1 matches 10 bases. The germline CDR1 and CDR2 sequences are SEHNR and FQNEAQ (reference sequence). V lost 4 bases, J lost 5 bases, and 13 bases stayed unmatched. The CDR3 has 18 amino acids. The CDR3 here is CASSSRDRGFPSTGELFF. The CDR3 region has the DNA TGTGCCAGCAGCTCCCGGGACAGGGGTTTCCCCAGTACCGGGGAGCTGTTTTTT.